This T cell receptor (beta chain) was sequenced during a study of OX40 agonist ivuxolimab in advanced cancers. Study details: Treatment received earlier with anti-PD-1, anti-PD-L1 or anti-CTLA-4 agents was allowed, and over 30% had some. In three patients, partial responses were observed, one with hepatocellular carcinoma and two with cutaneous melanoma.

This clone appeared once. TCRdb keeps only in-frame clones here, not all; method: immunoSEQ multiplex PCR. The sample holds more than 65,000 clones, around 89% seen once. The ends lost 5 bases at V and 5 bases at J; junction bases unmatched: 9. Germline lookup yields CDR1 SGHNT and CDR2 YENEEA. This CDR3 region has 15 residues. The genes are TRBV11-3 and TRBJ2-5; 9 nucleotides agree with TRBD2. The TCR comes from an adult with an advanced solid tumor such as melanoma, head and neck, liver or kidney cancer. Material: CD4+ or CD8+ T cells sorted from blood, obtained in a trial of the OX40 agonist ivuxolimab. This CDR3 reads CASSLGLAGWETQYF. For the CDR3, the DNA is TGTGCCAGCAGCCTGGGACTAGCTGGATGGGAGACCCAGTACTTC.